One T cell receptor beta chain is described in this entry. This entry belongs to a study of control samples from healthy donors and cancer patients. Germline CDR1 reads MNHEY; CDR2 reads SVGAGI. The CDR3 has 13 amino acids. With V trimmed by 8 bases and J by 2 bases, 5 bases remained unmatched. Measured with immunoSEQ multiplex PCR; TCRdb has only the in-frame clones, and not every one. The table lists roughly 130,000 clones, around 96% of them singletons, with 3.6% in the top ten. The clonotype originates from a young man in good health. V gene TRBV6-5 combines with J gene TRBJ2-5, with 7 bases aligning to TRBD2. Sequenced sample: blood. CDR3 sequence (DNA): TGTGCCAGCGGGAAGCGGGGACAAGAGACCCAGTACTTC. It yields the protein CASGKRGQETQYF.